These 10 T cell receptor beta chains share one sample of origin, sequenced in a study of blood T cell repertoires in COVID-19. Profiling relied on immunoSEQ multiplex PCR, and the TCRdb table lists in-frame clones only, not all of them. The table shows about 320,000 clones, with roughly 90% occurring only once. Sequenced sample: peripheral blood. The receptors originated from a man between 18 and 35 years old who had recovered from COVID-19.

This chain links TRBV7-8 with TRBJ1-4; a weak D match, TRBD1 (5 bases). The CDR3 contains 14 residues. Trimming removed 5 bases from V and 6 bases from J, with 13 bases in between. Germline CDR1 reads SGHVS; CDR2 reads FQNEAQ. CDR3: CASSPNRQYEKLFF. The CDR3 nucleotides read TGTGCCAGCAGCCCGAACCGACAGTATGAAAAACTGTTTTTT. Full variable domain (remainder filled in from reference TRBV7-8 and TRBJ1-4): GAGVSQSPRYKVAKRGQDVALRCDPISGHVSLFWYQQALGQGPEFLTYFQNEAQLDKSGLPSDRFFAERPEGSVSTLKIQRTQQEDSAVYLCASSPNRQYEKLFFGSGTQLSVL.

The rearrangement links TRBV10-3 to TRBJ2-1; tentatively, D is TRBD2 (5 bases). Germline CDR1 reads ENHRY; CDR2 reads SYGVKD. V dropped 3 bases and J dropped 7 bases, with 16 bases sitting between them. The CDR3 loop spans 15 amino acids. CDR3 in DNA: TGTGCCATCAGTGATGAGAACAACGAGGGAAATGAGCAGTTCTTC. Amino acids: CAISDENNEGNEQFF.

The V call is TRBV5-4, the J call TRBJ2-1; 7 positions match TRBD2. V dropped 4 bases and J dropped 6; count of bases not matched to a gene: 4. CDR3 length equals 13 residues. CDR1 and CDR2 from the germline V gene are SGHNT and YYREEE (reference sequence). The CDR3 nucleotides are TGTGCCAGCAGCAGCCGGGGGGTCAATGAGCAGTTCTTC. It yields the protein CASSSRGVNEQFF.

The CDR3 loop is CASSLTGQGDYGYTF. For the CDR3, the DNA is TGTGCCAGCAGCTTAACGGGACAGGGGGACTATGGCTACACCTTC. The V gene is TRBV7-3, the J gene TRBJ1-2, with 11 bases aligning to TRBD1. With 0 bases clipped from V and 3 bases from J, the junction kept 0 bases outside the gene matches. Germline assignment: CDR1 SGHTA and CDR2 FQGTGA. The CDR3 has 15 residues.

This chain uses TRBV9 with TRBJ2-5; D not certain. Germline loops: CDR1 SGDLS, CDR2 YYNGEE. There are 14 residues in the CDR3. With 0 bases removed from V and 4 bases from J, the gap between germline ends came to 10 bases. The CDR3, as DNA: TGTGCCAGCAGCGTAGGTGGTAGCACAGAGACCCAGTACTTC. This gives the protein CASSVGGSTETQYF.

The chain is built from TRBV11-2 and TRBJ2-1; D ambiguous. The germline gives CDR1 SGHAT, CDR2 FQNNGV. The CDR3 is made up of 11 amino acids. V shed 5 bases and J shed 3 bases, with 2 bases lying between them. The CDR3 DNA reads as TGTGCCAGCAGCCACTACAATGAGCAGTTCTTC. It encodes CASSHYNEQFF.

The genes are TRBV7-8 and TRBJ2-7; a possible D gene is TRBD1 (6 bases). Looked up from germline, CDR1 is SGHVS and CDR2 is FQNEAQ. The V end was cut by 5 bases, the J end by 2 bases, with 13 bases between. The CDR3 runs to 14 residues. The CDR3 nucleotides are TGTGCCAGCAGCCCCCCGACAGGAACCTACGAGCAGTACTTC. It translates to CASSPPTGTYEQYF.

This chain links TRBV7-6 with TRBJ2-1, with 7 bases fitting TRBD1. This CDR3 contains 13 residues. The germline CDR1 and CDR2 sequences are SGHVS and FNYEAQ. Trimming at V came to 4 bases and at J to 12 bases, leaving 9 bases not matched to a gene. DNA for the CDR3: TGTGCCAGCAGCTCGGGACAGTCGTTCGGGCAGTTCTTC. Translating it yields CASSSGQSFGQFF.

The rearrangement uses TRBV15 and TRBJ2-1; D not certain. V was shortened by 0 bases and J by 8 bases, with 8 bases between the two germline ends. CDR1 and CDR2 (germline): LNHNV, YYDKDF (reference sequence). CDR3 length equals 13 residues. The CDR3 DNA follows: TGTGCCACCAGCAGAGAGGCGGCGGATGAGCAGTTCTTC. This encodes CATSREAADEQFF.

This chain connects TRBV6-4 to TRBJ2-5; a possible D gene is TRBD2 (5 bases). CDR3 length: 14 amino acids. V lost 7 bases to trimming and J lost 1 base, with 13 bases between them. From germline, CDR1 is MRHNA and CDR2 SNTAGT. CDR3 coding DNA: TGTGCCAGCACCACCGGGAACTTCCAAGAGACCCAGTACTTC. Translated, it gives CASTTGNFQETQYF.